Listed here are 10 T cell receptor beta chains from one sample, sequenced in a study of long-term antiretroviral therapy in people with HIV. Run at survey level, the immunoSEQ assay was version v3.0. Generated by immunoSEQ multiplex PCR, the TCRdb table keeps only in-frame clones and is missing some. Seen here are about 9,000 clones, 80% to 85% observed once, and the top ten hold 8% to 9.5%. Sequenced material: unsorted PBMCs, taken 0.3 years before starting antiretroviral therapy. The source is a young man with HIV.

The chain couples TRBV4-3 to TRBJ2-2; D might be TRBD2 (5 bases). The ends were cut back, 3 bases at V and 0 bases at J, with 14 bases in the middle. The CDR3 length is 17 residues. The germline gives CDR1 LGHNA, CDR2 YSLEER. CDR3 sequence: CASSHIAGVPNTGELFF. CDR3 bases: TGCGCCAGCAGCCATATCGCCGGGGTCCCGAACACCGGGGAGCTGTTTTTT.

The CDR3 protein is CASSPPGTRARSGANVLTF. In DNA, the CDR3 is TGTGCCAGTAGTCCTCCCGGTACGCGGGCCCGCTCTGGGGCCAACGTCCTGACTTTC. The rearrangement links TRBV19 to TRBJ2-6; weak D call: TRBD2 (5 bases). V was trimmed by 5 bases and J by 0 bases, leaving 20 bases between them. The CDR3 has 19 residues. CDR1 and CDR2 from the germline V gene are LNHDA and SQIVND (reference sequence).

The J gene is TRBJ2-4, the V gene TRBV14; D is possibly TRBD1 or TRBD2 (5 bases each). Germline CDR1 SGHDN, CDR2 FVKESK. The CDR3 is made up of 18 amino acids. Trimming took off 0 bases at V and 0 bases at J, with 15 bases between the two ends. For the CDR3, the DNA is TGTGCCAGCAGCCAAGACCTCGGTGGGGGACCAGCCAAAAACATTCAGTACTTC. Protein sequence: CASSQDLGGGPAKNIQYF.

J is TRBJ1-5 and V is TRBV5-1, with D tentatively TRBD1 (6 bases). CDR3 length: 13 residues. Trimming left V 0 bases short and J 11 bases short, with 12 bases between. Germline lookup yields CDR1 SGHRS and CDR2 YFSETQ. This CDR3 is CASSLVRGGSQHF. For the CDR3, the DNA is TGCGCCAGCAGCTTGGTCAGGGGTGGTTCCCAGCATTTT.

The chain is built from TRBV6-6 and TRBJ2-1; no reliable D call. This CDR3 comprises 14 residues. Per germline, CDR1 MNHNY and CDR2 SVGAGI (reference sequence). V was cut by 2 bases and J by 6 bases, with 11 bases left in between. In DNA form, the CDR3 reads TGTGCCAGCAGTTACCATCGGACCAGCAATGAGCAGTTCTTC. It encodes CASSYHRTSNEQFF.

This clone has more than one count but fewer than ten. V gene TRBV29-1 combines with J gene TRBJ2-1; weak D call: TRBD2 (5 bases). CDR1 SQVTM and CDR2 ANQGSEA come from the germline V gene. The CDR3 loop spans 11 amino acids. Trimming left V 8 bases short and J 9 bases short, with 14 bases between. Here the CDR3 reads CSPGMGSEQFF. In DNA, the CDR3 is TGCAGCCCCGGGATGGGCTCTGAGCAGTTCTTC.

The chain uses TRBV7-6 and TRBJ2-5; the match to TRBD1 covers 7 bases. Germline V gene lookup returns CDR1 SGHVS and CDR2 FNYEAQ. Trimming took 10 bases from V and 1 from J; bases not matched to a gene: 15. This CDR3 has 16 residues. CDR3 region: CATEPTLTGSQETQYF. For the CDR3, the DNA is TGTGCCACCGAACCGACTCTGACAGGGAGCCAAGAGACCCAGTACTTC.

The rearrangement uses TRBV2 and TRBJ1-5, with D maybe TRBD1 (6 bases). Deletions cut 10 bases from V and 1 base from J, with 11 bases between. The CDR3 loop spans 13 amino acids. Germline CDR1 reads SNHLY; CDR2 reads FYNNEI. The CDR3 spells CATRQESNQPQHF. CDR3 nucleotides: TGTGCCACTCGACAGGAAAGCAATCAGCCCCAGCATTTT.

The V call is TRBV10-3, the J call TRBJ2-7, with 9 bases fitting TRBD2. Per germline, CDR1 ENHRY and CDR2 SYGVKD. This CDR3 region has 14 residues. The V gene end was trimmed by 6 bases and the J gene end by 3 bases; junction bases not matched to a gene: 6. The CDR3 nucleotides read TGTGCCATCAGATTGACTAGCGGCAACTACGAGCAGTACTTC. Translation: CAIRLTSGNYEQYF.

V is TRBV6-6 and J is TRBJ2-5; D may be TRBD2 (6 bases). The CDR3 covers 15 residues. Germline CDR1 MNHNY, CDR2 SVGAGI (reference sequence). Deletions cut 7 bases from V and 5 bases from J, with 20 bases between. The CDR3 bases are TGTGCCAGCACCCTAGGGTGGAAGGAGGGTGAGACCCAGTACTTC. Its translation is CASTLGWKEGETQYF.